This T cell receptor (beta chain) was documented in a study of blood T cell repertoires in COVID-19. Turning to the study itself: From T cells, B-cell-depleted T cells, or PBMCs came the material, which was cDNA or gDNA.

Original processing methods: How many nucleated cells were present was estimated from reference gene primer amplification. Here immunoSEQ multiplex PCR was the method, and the copy in TCRdb shows in-frame clones only, minus some. V and J calls plus clone size are reproduced from that table; the DNA served to infer D and trimming. Of 95,000 to 150,000 clones detected, approximately 90% appear once; the ten largest clones hold roughly 4%. Looked up from germline, CDR1 is MRHNA and CDR2 is SNTAGT. Trimming took 6 bases from V and 7 from J; bases not matched to a gene: 13. This CDR3 has 16 residues. Sequenced input: peripheral blood. The clonotype was recovered from a man in his forties with acute or convalescent COVID-19. The rearrangement links TRBV6-4 to TRBJ2-2; 8 bases align to TRBD2. CDR3 DNA sequence: TGTGCCAGCAGAGAGTGGAGCGGGGGTGCAGGCGGGGAGCTGTTTTTT. It specifies CASREWSGGAGGELFF.